The entry that follows covers one T cell receptor (beta chain) sequence. Its target is not known. These data originate in a study of siplizumab effects on memory and regulatory T cells. Study findings and constraints: Alloreactive clones mapping to unstimulated subsets formed only a minor fraction. Proliferating siplizumab-culture Tregs lacked confirmation of suppressive function. Under siplizumab, alloreactive sequences traced to unstimulated CD4+ memory cells were significantly reduced.

Each sample contributed about 10^5 TCR templates to the assay. Assay used: immunoSEQ multiplex PCR; TCRdb lists only in-frame clones, some missing. The repertoire holds some 110,000 clones, with 93% as singletons. Trimming removed 5 bases at V and 8 bases at J, with 12 bases between. Germline loops: CDR1 KGHSH, CDR2 LQKENI. This CDR3 has 13 residues. This receptor was taken from a human donor in good health. Sequencing used Tregs sorted from blood. The chain is built from TRBV18 and TRBJ1-4; D possibly corresponds to TRBD1 (6 bases). The CDR3: CASSTGIGEKLFF. CDR3 coding DNA: TGTGCCAGCTCAACAGGGATTGGCGAAAAACTGTTTTTT.